This TCR beta chain emerged from a study of cytomegalovirus exposure and HLA in healthy donors. The germline V gene has CDR1 SGHTA and CDR2 FQGNSA. The CDR3 extends over 15 amino acids. After removal of 5 bases from V and 0 bases from J, the junction contained 6 bases not matched to a gene. A remark on this clone: Its antigen is not known.

With 60 Vbeta and 13 Jbeta primers, the PCR was carried out. Repertoires were generated with immunoSEQ multiplex PCR, while TCRdb's copy carries only in-frame clones and drops some. The sample has about 190,000 clones; about four fifths are singletons. Study-level findings and limits: In a later analysis, an Asian-associated ancestry cluster reportedly showed fewer N-insertions than the roughly 710-donor mean.

This rearrangement joins TRBV7-2 to TRBJ2-7; 8 bases line up with TRBD2. Sequencing was done on a sample of PBMCs. This TCR derives from a man aged 18 to 29 in good health and CMV-seronegative. CDR3 DNA sequence: TGTGCCAGCAGCCCCGCGGGGGGCGGCTCCTACGAGCAGTACTTC. Amino acids: CASSPAGGGSYEQYF.